This TCR beta chain was identified in a study of radiotherapy plus CTLA-4 blockade in lung cancer. Background on the study: Disease control reached over 30%, with objective responses in approximately 17%.

CDR3 length equals 15 residues. The V gene's germline CDR1 is MNHEY and CDR2 SMNVEV (reference sequence). The germline V and J ends were trimmed by 3 bases and 7 bases, with 16 bases remaining between them. Comments on this clone: No antigen is known for it.

Study results and caveats: Peripheral blood showed expansion of tumor-derived TCR clones after radiotherapy and ipilimumab. Early shifts in blood T cell clones, with interferon-beta, reportedly predicted response best.

Libraries were prepared by immunoSEQ multiplex PCR; TCRdb keeps only in-frame clonotypes and omits some of them. This table holds approximately 40,000 clones, over 65% found once. The genes are TRBV27 and TRBJ1-3, with no clear D. The TCR was taken from a human donor with non-small cell lung cancer who had stable disease on radiotherapy plus ipilimumab. The sample was peripheral blood, taken from a patient treated with radiotherapy plus ipilimumab. The CDR3 is CASSLQHSLGNTIYF. The CDR3 nucleotides read TGTGCCAGCAGTTTGCAACACAGCCTCGGGAACACCATATATTTT.